This TCR beta chain was found in a study of T cell responses to AZD1222 COVID-19 vaccine. The assay was immunoSEQ multiplex PCR, and TCRdb's table has in-frame clones only and misses some. The sample has under 200,000 clones, roughly 86% seen once; the top ten hold roughly 5%. Notes on this clone: The antigen remains undetermined.

V shed 1 base and J 7 bases; nucleotides not matched to a gene: 1. CDR1 SGHTA and CDR2 FQGTGA come from the germline V gene. The CDR3 contains 14 residues. Study findings and constraints: In a largely white British group with more females than males, clonal diversity was possibly underestimated. CD4 TCRs covered the whole spike, strongest at regions 160-218 and 743-854. Once two AZD1222 doses were given, Spike-specific TCR breadth and depth went up. Just a handful of AZD1222 recipients were seropositive at baseline.

This chain uses TRBV7-3 with TRBJ2-2; 9 nucleotides align to TRBD2. The specimen comprised peripheral blood, sampled on day 0 of AZD1222 vaccination. The receptor was derived from an adult in good health. CDR3: CASSLMREGGELFF. The CDR3 nucleotides read TGTGCCAGCAGCTTAATGCGGGAGGGCGGGGAGCTGTTTTTT.